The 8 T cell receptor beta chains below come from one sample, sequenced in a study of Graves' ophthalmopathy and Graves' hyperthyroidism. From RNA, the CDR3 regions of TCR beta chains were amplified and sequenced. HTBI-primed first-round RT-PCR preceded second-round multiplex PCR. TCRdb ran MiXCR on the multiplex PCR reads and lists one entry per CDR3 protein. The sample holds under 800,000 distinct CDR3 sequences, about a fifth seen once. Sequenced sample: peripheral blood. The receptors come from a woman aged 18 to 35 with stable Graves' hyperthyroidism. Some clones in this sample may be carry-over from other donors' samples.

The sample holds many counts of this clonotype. In nucleotides, the CDR3 is TGTGCCAGCGTAACACCGGCCGGGAACACTGAAGCTTTCTTT. This encodes CASVTPAGNTEAFF. This chain connects TRBV6-1 to TRBJ1-1; no firm D call. V was cut by 8 bases and J by 1 base, with 14 bases left in between. Germline values: CDR1 MNHNS, CDR2 SASEGT. CDR3 size: 14 residues.

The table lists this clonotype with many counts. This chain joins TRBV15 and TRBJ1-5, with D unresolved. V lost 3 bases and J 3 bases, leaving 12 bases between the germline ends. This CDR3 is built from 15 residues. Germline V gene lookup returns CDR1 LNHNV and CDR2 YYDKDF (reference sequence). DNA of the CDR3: TGTGCCACCAGCAGGAGCTCCGGCCCCAATCAGCCCCAGCATTTT. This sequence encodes CATSRSSGPNQPQHF.

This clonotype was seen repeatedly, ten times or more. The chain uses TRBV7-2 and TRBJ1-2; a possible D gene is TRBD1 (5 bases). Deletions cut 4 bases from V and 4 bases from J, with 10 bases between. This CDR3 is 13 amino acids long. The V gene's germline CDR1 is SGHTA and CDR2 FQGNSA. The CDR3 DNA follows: TGTGCCAGCAGCTCGACAGCAATCTATGGCTACACCTTC. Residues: CASSSTAIYGYTF.

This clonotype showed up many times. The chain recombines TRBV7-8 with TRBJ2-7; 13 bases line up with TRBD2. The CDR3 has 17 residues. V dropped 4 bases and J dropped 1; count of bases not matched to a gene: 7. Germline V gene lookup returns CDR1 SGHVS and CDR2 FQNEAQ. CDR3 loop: CASSSLAGGPRSYEQYF. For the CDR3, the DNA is TGTGCCAGCAGCTCACTAGCGGGAGGGCCGAGGTCCTACGAGCAGTACTTC.

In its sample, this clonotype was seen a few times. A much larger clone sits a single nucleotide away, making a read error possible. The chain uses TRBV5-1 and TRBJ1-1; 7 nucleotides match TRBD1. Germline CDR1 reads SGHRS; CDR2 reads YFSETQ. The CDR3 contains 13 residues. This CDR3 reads CASSLDREFEACF. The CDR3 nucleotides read TGCGCCAGCAGCCTCGACAGGGAATTCGAAGCTTGCTTT.

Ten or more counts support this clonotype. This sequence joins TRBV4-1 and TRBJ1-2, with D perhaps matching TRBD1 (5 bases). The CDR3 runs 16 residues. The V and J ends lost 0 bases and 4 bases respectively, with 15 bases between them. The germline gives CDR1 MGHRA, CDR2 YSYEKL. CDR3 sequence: CASSQDPGARVYGYTF. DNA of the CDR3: TGCGCCAGCAGCCAAGATCCCGGGGCGAGGGTCTATGGCTACACCTTC.

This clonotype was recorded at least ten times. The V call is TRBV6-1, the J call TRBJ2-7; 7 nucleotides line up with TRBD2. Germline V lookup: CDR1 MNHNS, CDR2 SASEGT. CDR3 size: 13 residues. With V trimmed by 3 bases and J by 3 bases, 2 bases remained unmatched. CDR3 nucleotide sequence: TGTGCCAGCAGTGAGCGGGACTACTACGAGCAGTACTTC. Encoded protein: CASSERDYYEQYF.

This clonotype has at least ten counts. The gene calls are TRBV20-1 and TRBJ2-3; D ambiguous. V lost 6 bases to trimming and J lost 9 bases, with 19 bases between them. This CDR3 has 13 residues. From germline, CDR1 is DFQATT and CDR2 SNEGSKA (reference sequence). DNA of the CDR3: TGCAGTGCCAAACTTCCACCGGGTCTAACGCAGTATTTT. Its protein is CSAKLPPGLTQYF.